This is a list of T cell receptor beta chains from one sample in a study of shared clonotypes between healthy human individuals. This table comes from immunoSEQ multiplex PCR, and its TCRdb copy is limited to in-frame clones, with some not included. The sample includes hundreds of thousands of clones, roughly 79% seen only once; the top ten take 12%. Sequencing input: PBMCs. These receptors all stem from a middle-aged woman in good health. Some clones in this sample may be carry-over from other donors' samples. Both conserved end residues are part of each CDR3. The order of the fields is clone size, V gene, CDR3 length, J gene, D gene, CDR3 DNA, CDR3 protein. D genes are given only for firm matches. Size is stated for part of the rows, as once, few or many counts, or as a class when the clone is expanded.

abundance: many
v_gene: TRBV28
len: 16
j_gene: TRBJ2-7
d_gene: TRBD2
CDR3nt: TGTGCCAGCAGTCCCGCCGGGACTAGCGGGGCCTACGAGCAGTACTTC
CDR3aa: CASSPAGTSGAYEQYF

abundance: NA
v_gene: TRBV11-2
len: 15
j_gene: TRBJ2-2
d_gene: NA
CDR3nt: TGTGCCAGCAGCTTCTTGTACTATTCTACCGGGGAACTGTTTTTT
CDR3aa: CASSFLYYSTGELFF

abundance: NA
v_gene: TRBV28
len: 14
j_gene: TRBJ2-7
d_gene: TRBD1
CDR3nt: TGTGCCAGCACCCAACCGGGACAGCCCCACGAGCAGTACTTC
CDR3aa: CASTQPGQPHEQYF

abundance: NA
v_gene: TRBV30
len: 13
j_gene: TRBJ1-5
d_gene: NA
CDR3nt: TGTGCCTGGCTCCCAGGGGTTATGCAGCCCCAGCATTTT
CDR3aa: CAWLPGVMQPQHF

abundance: NA
v_gene: TRBV6-4
len: 12
j_gene: TRBJ1-2
d_gene: NA
CDR3nt: TGTGCCAGCAGTGACTCGAAAGTAGGCTACACCTTC
CDR3aa: CASSDSKVGYTF

abundance: once
v_gene: TRBV4-3
len: 17
j_gene: TRBJ2-3
d_gene: NA
CDR3nt: TGCGCCAGCAGCCCCAACCCTGGCGGGACTAGCACAGATACGCAGTATTTT
CDR3aa: CASSPNPGGTSTDTQYF

abundance: NA
v_gene: TRBV7-3
len: 14
j_gene: TRBJ1-1
d_gene: TRBD1
CDR3nt: TGTGCCAGCAGCTCGACAGGGGGGGATACTGAAGCTTTCTTT
CDR3aa: CASSSTGGDTEAFF

abundance: few
v_gene: TRBV9
len: 12
j_gene: TRBJ2-3
d_gene: NA
CDR3nt: TGTGCCAGCAGCGTAGATACAGATACGCAGTATTTT
CDR3aa: CASSVDTDTQYF

abundance: NA
v_gene: TRBV19
len: 14
j_gene: TRBJ2-3
d_gene: TRBD1
CDR3nt: TGTGCCAGTAGCCGACAGGGAACCCCAGATACGCAGTATTTT
CDR3aa: CASSRQGTPDTQYF

abundance: NA
v_gene: TRBV7-2
len: 16
j_gene: TRBJ2-2
d_gene: NA
CDR3nt: TGTGCCAGCAGCCCCCTCCGGGGTCATTACACCGGGGAGCTGTTTTTT
CDR3aa: CASSPLRGHYTGELFF

abundance: once
v_gene: TRBV7-9
len: 14
j_gene: TRBJ2-5
d_gene: NA
CDR3nt: TGTGCCAGCAGGCCACAGGAGTACCAAGAGACCCAGTACTTC
CDR3aa: CASRPQEYQETQYF

abundance: few
v_gene: TRBV7-3
len: 12
j_gene: TRBJ2-2
d_gene: NA
CDR3nt: TGTGCCAGCAGCTTAGACACCGGGGAGCTGTTTTTT
CDR3aa: CASSLDTGELFF

abundance: NA
v_gene: TRBV7-2
len: 15
j_gene: TRBJ2-3
d_gene: NA
CDR3nt: TGTGCCAGCAGCTTAACGTGGGGGAGCACAGATACGCAGTATTTT
CDR3aa: CASSLTWGSTDTQYF

abundance: few
v_gene: TRBV11-2
len: 12
j_gene: TRBJ2-7
d_gene: NA
CDR3nt: TGTGCCAGCAGCCAGGGGTCATACGAGCAGTACTTC
CDR3aa: CASSQGSYEQYF

abundance: NA
v_gene: TRBV7-2
len: 14
j_gene: TRBJ1-6
d_gene: TRBD1
CDR3nt: TGTGCCAGCAGCTCCATGGGACAGTTCTATCCCCTCCACTTT
CDR3aa: CASSSMGQFYPLHF

abundance: many
v_gene: TRBV5-1
len: 14
j_gene: TRBJ1-1
d_gene: NA
CDR3nt: TGCGCCAGCAGCAGAAAGGACGGGAACACTGAAGCTTTCTTT
CDR3aa: CASSRKDGNTEAFF

abundance: few
v_gene: TRBV11-2
len: 14
j_gene: TRBJ2-3
d_gene: NA
CDR3nt: TGTGCCAGCAGCTTAGAAGCCCACACAGATACGCAGTATTTT
CDR3aa: CASSLEAHTDTQYF

abundance: once
v_gene: TRBV11-2
len: 16
j_gene: TRBJ2-2
d_gene: NA
CDR3nt: TGTGCCAGCAGCTTACCCCAAGACAGAGACACCGGGGAGCTGTTTTTT
CDR3aa: CASSLPQDRDTGELFF

abundance: NA
v_gene: TRBV9
len: 14
j_gene: TRBJ2-5
d_gene: NA
CDR3nt: TGTGCCAGCAGCGTAGCTCTAGGAGAAGAGACCCAGTACTTC
CDR3aa: CASSVALGEETQYF

abundance: NA
v_gene: TRBV10-2
len: 14
j_gene: TRBJ1-1
d_gene: TRBD1
CDR3nt: TGCGCCAGCAGGGAGGGACAGATGAACACTGAAGCTTTCTTT
CDR3aa: CASREGQMNTEAFF

abundance: NA
v_gene: TRBV29-1
len: 14
j_gene: TRBJ2-1
d_gene: NA
CDR3nt: TGCAGCGTCGTCAGGGTTACCTCCTACAATGAGCAGTTCTTC
CDR3aa: CSVVRVTSYNEQFF

abundance: NA
v_gene: TRBV28
len: 14
j_gene: TRBJ1-3
d_gene: NA
CDR3nt: TGTGCCAGCATTGGCGGGGCAGATGGAAACACCATATATTTT
CDR3aa: CASIGGADGNTIYF

abundance: few
v_gene: TRBV4-2
len: 16
j_gene: TRBJ2-3
d_gene: NA
CDR3nt: TGTGCCAGCAGCCAGACCGAGGGGGGAGGGCCAGATACGCAGTATTTT
CDR3aa: CASSQTEGGGPDTQYF

abundance: NA
v_gene: TRBV2
len: 11
j_gene: TRBJ2-7
d_gene: NA
CDR3nt: TGTGCCAGCAGCCCACAGTACGAGCAGTACTTC
CDR3aa: CASSPQYEQYF

abundance: NA
v_gene: TRBV28
len: 14
j_gene: TRBJ1-2
d_gene: NA
CDR3nt: TGTGCCAGCAGTTTCGACACGGGGGAGTATGGCTACACCTTC
CDR3aa: CASSFDTGEYGYTF

abundance: few
v_gene: TRBV10-2
len: 13
j_gene: TRBJ2-5
d_gene: NA
CDR3nt: TGCGCCAGCAGTGATTTAGGTTCGGAGACCCAGTACTTC
CDR3aa: CASSDLGSETQYF

abundance: NA
v_gene: TRBV4-3
len: 13
j_gene: TRBJ1-1
d_gene: NA
CDR3nt: TGCGCCAGCAGCCAAGGGATGGGTACTGAAGCTTTCTTT
CDR3aa: CASSQGMGTEAFF

abundance: NA
v_gene: TRBV10-3
len: 15
j_gene: TRBJ1-2
d_gene: TRBD1
CDR3nt: TGTGCCATCAGCAAAACCGGGACAGGGGAGGATGGCTACACCTTC
CDR3aa: CAISKTGTGEDGYTF

abundance: NA
v_gene: TRBV11-2
len: 16
j_gene: TRBJ2-1
d_gene: NA
CDR3nt: TGTGCCAGCAGCTTAGCTGCGGCTAGCTTTAACAATGAGCAGTTCTTC
CDR3aa: CASSLAAASFNNEQFF

abundance: NA
v_gene: TRBV4-2
len: 15
j_gene: TRBJ2-5
d_gene: TRBD1
CDR3nt: TGTGCCAGCAGCCAAGAACAGGGGCCCCCGGAGACCCAGTACTTC
CDR3aa: CASSQEQGPPETQYF

abundance: few
v_gene: TRBV29-1
len: 15
j_gene: TRBJ1-1
d_gene: TRBD1
CDR3nt: TGCAGCGTCTTACCTCCGGGACAGACCAACACTGAAGCTTTCTTT
CDR3aa: CSVLPPGQTNTEAFF

abundance: NA
v_gene: TRBV7-3
len: 15
j_gene: TRBJ2-7
d_gene: NA
CDR3nt: TGTGCCAGCAGCTTTGACTCGGGGCTATCCTACGAGCAGTACTTC
CDR3aa: CASSFDSGLSYEQYF